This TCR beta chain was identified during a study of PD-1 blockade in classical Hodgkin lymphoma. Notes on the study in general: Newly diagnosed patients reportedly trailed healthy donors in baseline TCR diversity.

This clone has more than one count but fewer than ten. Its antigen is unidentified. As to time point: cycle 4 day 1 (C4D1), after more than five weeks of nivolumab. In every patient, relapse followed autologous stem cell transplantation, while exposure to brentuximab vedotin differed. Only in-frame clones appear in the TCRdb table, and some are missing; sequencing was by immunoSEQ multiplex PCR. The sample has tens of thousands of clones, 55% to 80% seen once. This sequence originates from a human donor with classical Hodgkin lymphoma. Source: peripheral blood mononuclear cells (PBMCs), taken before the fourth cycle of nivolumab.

For the CDR3, the DNA is TGTGCCAGCAGCTTCAATACAGGGGGCGAGCAGTACTTC. Encoded protein: CASSFNTGGEQYF. V usage is TRBV7-9 and J usage is TRBJ2-7; 8 nucleotides line up with TRBD1. CDR1 is SEHNR and CDR2 is FQNEAQ in the germline V gene (reference sequence). Losses at the gene ends were 3 bases for V and 6 bases for J; bases not matched to a gene: 4. The CDR3 is 13 amino acids.